Below, 23 T cell receptor beta chains from the same sample are listed, as sequenced in a study of early T cells in non-severe SARS-CoV-2 infection. TCRdb passed the 5' RACE reads through MiXCR, listing each CDR3 protein once. Of roughly 81,000 distinct CDR3 sequences listed, roughly an eighth are singletons. The source material was whole blood. These receptors were obtained from an adult who was a healthcare worker with PCR-confirmed SARS-CoV-2 infection or an uninfected control (not recorded which).

Concerning this clonotype: Relative to the germline gene, one junction end is altered; a read error may explain this. V usage is TRBV27 and J usage is TRBJ2-5; 7 positions match TRBD2. CDR3 length: 15 amino acids. The germline V gene has CDR1 MNHEY and CDR2 SMNVEV (reference sequence). The CDR3 nucleotides are TGTACCAGCAGTTTAAGCGGGATCCTACAAGAGACCCAGTACTTC. Translated, it gives CTSSLSGILQETQYF.

The chain has TRBV5-1 and TRBJ2-2; D unresolved. This CDR3 comprises 14 residues. Germline loops: CDR1 SGHRS, CDR2 YFSETQ. Trimming shortened V by 0 bases and J by 6 bases, and 9 bases separated the two germline ends. DNA for the CDR3: TGCGCCAGCAGCTTGGCCCAGATCCCCGGGGAGCTGTTTTTT. Translated: CASSLAQIPGELFF.

The chain combines TRBV15 with TRBJ1-2; D call uncertain. The germline V gene has CDR1 LNHNV and CDR2 YYDKDF (reference sequence). The CDR3 covers 18 residues. Between the trimmed V and J ends, which lost 1 base and 4 bases, there was a span of 22 bases. For the CDR3, the DNA is TGTGCCACCAGCAGAGGATCGTCTAGTTTGGGGAGAAGCTATGGCTACACCTTC. Translated, it gives CATSRGSSSLGRSYGYTF.

The table lists this clonotype with many counts. V gene TRBV10-2 combines with J gene TRBJ2-7; a possible D gene is TRBD1 (5 bases). Germline CDR1 reads WSHSY; CDR2 reads SAAADI. Trimming left V 3 bases short and J 6 bases short, with 15 bases between. The CDR3 length is 14 residues. CDR3 DNA sequence: TGCGCCAGCAGTGAACGTCCAGGGATCAGCGAGCAGTACTTC. This encodes CASSERPGISEQYF.

This chain links TRBV5-4 with TRBJ1-1; D not resolved. This CDR3 is built from 13 residues. Per germline, CDR1 SGHNT and CDR2 YYREEE (reference sequence). The V end lost 1 base, the J end lost 5 bases, and 9 bases lay between the germline ends. CDR3 coding DNA: TGTGCCAGCAGCTTGAAGGGTGTAACTGAAGCTTTCTTT. It is translated as CASSLKGVTEAFF.

This clonotype was seen many times. The CDR3 reads CSARDRGEQFF. The DNA of the CDR3 is TGCAGTGCTAGAGATCGCGGTGAGCAGTTCTTC. The J gene is TRBJ2-1, the V gene TRBV20-1; D is uncertain. CDR1 and CDR2 (germline): DFQATT, SNEGSKA (reference sequence). Trimming took off 0 bases at V and 9 bases at J, with 6 bases between the two ends. The CDR3 consists of 11 residues.

This clonotype was detected a few times. V usage is TRBV9 and J usage is TRBJ2-3, with D unclear. V shed 0 bases and J shed 6 bases, with 5 bases lying between them. CDR1 is SGDLS and CDR2 is YYNGEE in the germline V gene. The CDR3 spans 12 residues. The CDR3: CASSVGRDTQYF. In DNA, the CDR3 is TGTGCCAGCAGCGTAGGGCGGGATACGCAGTATTTT.

This clonotype was found a few times. The V gene is TRBV3-1, the J gene TRBJ1-2, with TRBD1 as a possible D gene (6 bases). This CDR3 comprises 16 residues. V was pared by 1 base and J by 4 bases, with 16 bases between. CDR1 is LGHDT and CDR2 is YNNKEL in the germline V gene (reference sequence). DNA for the CDR3: TGTGCCAGCAGCCAAGTTCCGGACAGCAGTTTCTATGGCTACACCTTC. Translation: CASSQVPDSSFYGYTF.

This chain uses TRBV5-1 with TRBJ1-2; D is perhaps TRBD1 (5 bases). CDR1 is SGHRS, CDR2 YFSETQ, per germline. CDR3 length equals 15 residues. The V end was cut by 5 bases, the J end by 3 bases, with 17 bases between. The CDR3 protein is CASRSTEGYDYGYTF. The CDR3 DNA sequence: TGCGCCAGCAGATCGACAGAGGGCTATGACTATGGCTACACCTTC.

The V gene is TRBV12-3 or TRBV12-4, the J gene TRBJ2-5; a possible D gene is TRBD2 (6 bases). CDR3 length: 13 residues. Trimming shortened V by 6 bases and J by 2 bases, and 10 bases separated the two germline ends. CDR3 coding DNA: TGTGCCAGCAGCTCTAGCGAACAAGAGACCCAGTACTTC. Residues: CASSSSEQETQYF.

This clonotype occurred a few times. The rearrangement uses TRBV16 and TRBJ2-1; a weak D match, TRBD1 (7 bases). Germline CDR1 and CDR2: KGHSY and FQNENV. V lost 0 bases and J lost 4, with 13 bases in between. The CDR3 totals 16 residues. CDR3: CASSQSGGTVYNEQFF. CDR3 nucleotides: TGTGCCAGCAGCCAATCTGGCGGGACAGTTTACAATGAGCAGTTCTTC.

This clonotype showed up just a few times. V is TRBV29-1 and J is TRBJ2-5; D might be TRBD2 (5 bases). The CDR3 runs to 12 residues. Germline lookup yields CDR1 SQVTM and CDR2 ANQGSEA. Trimming shortened V by 7 bases and J by 5 bases, and 14 bases separated the two germline ends. In DNA form, the CDR3 reads TGCAGCGCTCGGACTCTAACGGAGACCCAGTACTTC. Protein product: CSARTLTETQYF.

The chain combines TRBV6-5 with TRBJ1-1; 7 bases match TRBD1. The ends lost 7 bases at V and 0 bases at J; junction bases unmatched: 5. Germline V lookup: CDR1 MNHEY, CDR2 SVGAGI. The CDR3 contains 14 residues. CDR3 nucleotide sequence: TGTGCCAGCACCCCGACAGGGATGAACACTGAAGCTTTCTTT. Translation gives CASTPTGMNTEAFF.

The genes are TRBV6-2 or TRBV6-3 and TRBJ2-7; perhaps TRBD2 as D (6 bases). Germline V gene sequence: CDR1 MNHEY, CDR2 SVGEGT. The CDR3 is 16 amino acids. The germline V and J ends were trimmed by 6 bases and 1 base, with 19 bases remaining between them. The CDR3 bases are TGTGCCAGCAGGCCAGGGACTCTCCGTATTTCCTACGAGCAGTACTTC. Translated: CASRPGTLRISYEQYF.

This clonotype was seen a few times. This chain joins TRBV6-6 and TRBJ2-2; tentative D call: TRBD2 (6 bases). Trimming removed 2 bases from V and 4 bases from J, with 8 bases in between. CDR3 length: 14 amino acids. Germline V CDR1 and CDR2: MNHNY, SVGAGI (reference sequence). The CDR3 protein is CASSYNGGTGELFF. As DNA, the CDR3 is TGTGCCAGCAGTTACAACGGGGGCACCGGGGAGCTGTTTTTT.

Only a few counts were recorded for this clonotype. The V and J genes are TRBV5-1 and TRBJ2-7; the match to TRBD2 covers 7 bases. Germline CDR1 reads SGHRS; CDR2 reads YFSETQ. The CDR3 runs to 15 residues. J gave up 9 bases and V 4 bases, and 16 bases lay outside the gene matches. CDR3 DNA sequence: TGCGCCAGCAGCCGAACGGGCGGGGGTTCTGACGGGCAGTACTTC. Amino acids: CASSRTGGGSDGQYF.

The chain combines TRBV29-1 with TRBJ2-7; the D gene could be TRBD1 or TRBD2 (5 bases each). CDR1 and CDR2 from the germline V gene are SQVTM and ANQGSEA. The CDR3 has 12 residues. Trimming cost V 1 base and J 12 bases, with 16 bases left between them. DNA of the CDR3: TGCAGCGTTGAAGGGCCGCCGGGACGTGTGTACTTC. Residues: CSVEGPPGRVYF.

The CDR3 loop is CAISLTQGVSSYEQYF. The CDR3 DNA reads TGTGCCATCAGTTTAACTCAGGGGGTTTCCTCCTACGAGCAGTACTTC. This sequence joins TRBV10-3 and TRBJ2-7; 7 bases map to TRBD1. Germline V gene sequence: CDR1 ENHRY, CDR2 SYGVKD. Trimming took 5 bases from V and 0 from J; bases not matched to a gene: 10. The CDR3 is 16 amino acids.

This clonotype occurred a few times. The chain links TRBV5-4 to TRBJ2-1; TRBD2 is a possible D gene (7 bases). There are 12 residues in the CDR3. Germline loops: CDR1 SGHNT, CDR2 YYREEE (reference sequence). Trimming shortened V by 10 bases and J by 9 bases, and 17 bases separated the two germline ends. The CDR3, as DNA: TGTGCCCTCGGGGGGCGGGAAGGTGAGCAGTTCTTC. It yields the protein CALGGREGEQFF.

This clonotype was counted many times. J is TRBJ1-3 and V is TRBV2; no clear D gene. Between the trimmed V and J ends, which lost 4 bases and 1 base, there was a span of 11 bases. CDR3 length: 15 residues. The germline gives CDR1 SNHLY, CDR2 FYNNEI. Here the CDR3 reads CASSAGRPSGNTIYF. The CDR3 DNA reads TGTGCCAGCAGTGCTGGCAGACCTTCTGGAAACACCATATATTTT.

The J gene is TRBJ2-1, the V gene TRBV21-1; the table's D call TRBD2 went unverified against the DNA. TRBV21-1 counts as a pseudogene. CDR3 length: 15 amino acids. Here the CDR3 reads CASSKGTISYNEQFF. As DNA, the CDR3 is TGTGCCAGCAGCAAAGGGACTATTTCCTACAATGAGCAGTTCTTC.

Of note for this clonotype: This may stem from a read error, because a much larger clone lies one nucleotide away. V is TRBV7-2 and J is TRBJ2-7; D is unresolved. This CDR3 comprises 13 residues. Looked up from germline, CDR1 is SGHTA and CDR2 is FQGNSA. CDR3 coding DNA: TGTGTCAGCAGCTTAATACGTGGGTACGAGCAGTACTTC. Its translation: CVSSLIRGYEQYF.

The chain links TRBV29-1 to TRBJ2-2; TRBD1 or TRBD2 may be the D gene (6 bases each). V was pared by 6 bases and J by 4 bases, with 15 bases between. The CDR3 is 14 residues long. Germline loops: CDR1 SQVTM, CDR2 ANQGSEA. CDR3 coding DNA: TGCAGCGTGAACGTGAGGGGGGTCACCGGGGAGCTGTTTTTT. Amino acid sequence: CSVNVRGVTGELFF.